The following is a T cell receptor beta chain sequence with its context. Antigen specificity is unknown. The data derive from a study of read filtering for tumor transcriptome and immune sequencing. Study background: Patients were 16 to 20 male and approximately 15 female, mean age around 70 years, range roughly 47 to 85.

With V trimmed by 4 bases and J by 2 bases, 8 bases remained unmatched. The germline CDR1 and CDR2 sequences are SGDLS and YYNGEE. There are 17 residues in the CDR3. From about 400 ng of RNA, a library with molecular barcoded alpha/delta and beta/gamma adaptors was made. MiXCR, run by TCRdb on the reads, gives a single entry per CDR3 protein. The table has roughly 130,000 distinct CDR3 sequences, 10% to 15% seen once; the top ten hold about 10%. Study-wide findings and caveats: Roughly four fifths of IR-seq clonotypes had one read, totaling around 4% of reads; RNA-seq: approximately 73% and 42%. Dropping single-read clonotypes raised IR-seq and RNA-seq shared-clonotype correlation.

This TCR was recovered from a donor aged 40 or over with multiple myeloma. Sequencing was performed on a population of CD138-negative cells sorted from bone marrow. The V and J genes are TRBV9 and TRBJ2-3; TRBD2 aligns across 12 bases. CDR3 sequence (DNA): TGTGCCAGCAGCTTAGCAAGACTAGCGGGAGTCACAGATACGCAGTATTTT. The encoded protein is CASSLARLAGVTDTQYF.